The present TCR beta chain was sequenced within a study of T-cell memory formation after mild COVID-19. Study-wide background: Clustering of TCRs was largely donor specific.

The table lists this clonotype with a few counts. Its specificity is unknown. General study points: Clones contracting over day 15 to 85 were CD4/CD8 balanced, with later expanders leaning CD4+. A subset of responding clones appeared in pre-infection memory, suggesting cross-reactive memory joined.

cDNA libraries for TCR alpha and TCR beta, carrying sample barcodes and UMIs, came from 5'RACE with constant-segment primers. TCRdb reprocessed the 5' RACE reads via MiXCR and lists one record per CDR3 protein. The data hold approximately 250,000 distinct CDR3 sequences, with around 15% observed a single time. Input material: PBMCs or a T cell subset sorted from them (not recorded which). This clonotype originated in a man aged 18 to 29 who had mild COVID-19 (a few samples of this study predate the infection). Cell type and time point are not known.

As DNA, the CDR3 is TGTGCCAGCAGTCTGGGGACCTCCGGGACCCAGTACTTC. This translates into CASSLGTSGTQYF. The chain couples TRBV27 to TRBJ2-5; either TRBD1 or TRBD2 may fit D (5 bases each). The CDR3 covers 13 residues. V was cut by 5 bases and J by 7 bases, with 14 bases left in between. Germline loops: CDR1 MNHEY, CDR2 SMNVEV (reference sequence).